The T cell receptor beta chain under discussion was sequenced for a study of beta chain features in type 1 diabetes. General study points: A pattern of fewer insertions and more deletions at VDJ junctions was seen in type 1 diabetes patients. Within each of all four CD4+ subsets, Type 1 diabetes patients had TCRB CDR3s that were moderately but significantly shorter.

To note about this clone: Its antigen is currently unknown.

Expressed TCRB transcripts were sequenced, since all the RNA that had been isolated was reverse transcribed. Sequencing of naive, central memory and regulatory T cell samples gave an average of around 4 million reads. Sequencing used immunoSEQ multiplex PCR; TCRdb keeps in-frame clones, though not all of them. The data contain tens of thousands of clones, 52% of them singletons. Germline V gives CDR1 LNHDA, CDR2 SQIVND (reference sequence). J lost 5 bases, V lost 7 bases, and 10 bases had no gene match. The CDR3 extends over 15 amino acids. The clonotype comes from a middle-aged woman with type 1 diabetes. The sequenced sample consisted of Tregs from blood. The rearrangement uses TRBV19 and TRBJ2-2, with 7 bases aligning to TRBD2. CDR3 amino acids: CASTGITGGTGELFF. In DNA, the CDR3 is TGTGCCAGTACCGGAATCACGGGGGGTACCGGGGAGCTGTTTTTT.